This entry lists 30 T cell receptor beta chains sequenced from one sample in a study of response to subunit inactivated influenza vaccine. A single record per CDR3 protein comes from TCRdb applying MiXCR to the RT-PCR reads. The table has 400,000 to 550,000 distinct CDR3 sequences, 25% seen once. The material was CD4+ T cells sorted from PBMCs, obtained 5 days after vaccination. The receptor source for this set is a man in his forties or fifties who received an inactivated influenza vaccine.

Here the CDR3 DNA reads TGTGCCCTCTGCCGAACCCCGGGACTAGCGGTACCATACGAGCAGTACTTC. Translation: CALCRTPGLAVPYEQYF. V usage is TRBV12-3 or TRBV12-4 and J usage is TRBJ2-7; the match to TRBD2 covers 11 bases. V trimming: 11 bases; J trimming: 4 bases; junction bases outside the gene matches: 19. The CDR3 sequence is 17 residues long.

J is TRBJ1-2 and V is TRBV28, with 8 bases lining up with TRBD1. The CDR3 spans 13 residues. CDR1 is MDHEN and CDR2 is SYDVKM in the germline V gene. V shed 5 bases and J 4 bases; nucleotides not matched to a gene: 3. DNA for the CDR3: TGTGCCAGCAGTAGACAGGGGACCTATGGCTACACCTTC. Translated, it gives CASSRQGTYGYTF.

The sample holds a few counts of this clonotype. This chain links TRBV5-6 with TRBJ2-1, with D hard to call. The CDR3 loop spans 13 amino acids. V was cut by 2 bases and J by 5 bases, with 8 bases left in between. Germline V CDR1 and CDR2: SGHDT, YYEEEE. In DNA form, the CDR3 reads TGTGCCAGCAGCTTTTCGGTCGACAATGAGCAGTTCTTC. It encodes CASSFSVDNEQFF.

The J gene is TRBJ1-2, the V gene TRBV12-3 or TRBV12-4; the match to TRBD1 covers 9 bases. The CDR3 loop spans 15 amino acids. V was pared by 6 bases and J by 3 bases, with 8 bases of the junction left unmatched. CDR3 in amino acids: CASRAGTGHYYGYTF. CDR3 in DNA: TGTGCCAGCAGAGCCGGGACAGGGCACTACTATGGCTACACCTTC.

The CDR3 DNA sequence: TGTGCCAGCAGCTTAGAGGCCAGGGACGAGCAGTACTTC. This translates into CASSLEARDEQYF. The genes are TRBV7-9 and TRBJ2-7, with D possibly TRBD1 on 5 matching bases. The ends were cut back, 1 base at V and 5 bases at J, with 9 bases in the middle. The germline CDR1 and CDR2 sequences are SEHNR and FQNEAQ (reference sequence). This CDR3 comprises 13 residues. Full variable domain (rest looked up from reference TRBV7-9 and TRBJ2-7): DTGVSQNPRHKITKRGQNVTFRCDPISEHNRLYWYRQTLGQGPEFLTYFQNEAQLEKSRLLSDRFSAERPKGSFSTLEIQRTEQGDSAMYLCASSLEARDEQYFGPGTRLTVT.

This rearrangement joins TRBV12-3 or TRBV12-4 to TRBJ2-1; D may match TRBD1 or TRBD2 (6 bases each). This CDR3 region has 15 residues. V lost 1 base and J lost 6, with 13 bases in between. The DNA of the CDR3 is TGTGCCAGCAGTTTAGGGGGGGCCTTAGGCAATGAGCAGTTCTTC. As protein: CASSLGGALGNEQFF.

This rearrangement joins TRBV12-3 or TRBV12-4 to TRBJ1-6; D unresolved. V gave up 4 bases and J gave up 9 bases, with 10 bases separating them. This CDR3 comprises 13 residues. The CDR3 sequence: CASSSADRSPLHF. CDR3 sequence (DNA): TGTGCCAGCAGTTCGGCAGACCGTTCACCCCTCCACTTT.

V and J are TRBV29-1 and TRBJ2-7, with 13 bases aligning to TRBD2. V lost 5 bases to trimming and J lost 2 bases; unmatched junction nucleotides: 3. This CDR3 has 14 residues. Germline V lookup: CDR1 SQVTM, CDR2 ANQGSEA. CDR3 amino acids: CSVLGLAGAYEQYF. The CDR3, as DNA: TGCAGCGTTCTAGGACTAGCGGGAGCCTACGAGCAGTACTTC.

V gene TRBV12-3 or TRBV12-4 combines with J gene TRBJ1-1; D is unresolved. CDR3 length equals 13 residues. The V gene lost 6 bases and the J gene lost 0 bases, with 8 bases spanning the gap. The CDR3 region is CASSPQMNTEAFF. CDR3 in DNA: TGTGCCAGCAGCCCACAAATGAACACTGAAGCTTTCTTT.

The chain links TRBV7-9 to TRBJ1-4; D remains ambiguous. The CDR3 loop spans 16 amino acids. CDR1 is SEHNR, CDR2 FQNEAQ, per germline (reference sequence). Trimming cost V 2 bases and J 7 bases, with 17 bases left between them. For the CDR3, the DNA is TGTGCCAGCAGCTTAAGGTCGGCGGGCTCAAGTGAAAAACTGTTTTTT. This gives the protein CASSLRSAGSSEKLFF.

V and J are TRBV6-1 and TRBJ1-4; D possibly corresponds to TRBD1 (5 bases). Germline V gene data show CDR1 as MNHNS and CDR2 as SASEGT. Trimming shortened V by 6 bases and J by 5 bases, and 10 bases separated the two germline ends. The CDR3 runs 13 residues. The CDR3 is CASRVGRNEKLFF. DNA for the CDR3: TGTGCCAGCAGAGTGGGACGGAATGAAAAACTGTTTTTT.

Regarding this clonotype: This may be a read error: a much more frequent sequence differs by one nucleotide. The chain carries TRBV10-3 and TRBJ2-3, with D hard to call. CDR3 size: 11 residues. Trimming cost V 10 bases and J 8 bases, with 13 bases left between them. CDR1 and CDR2 from the germline V gene are ENHRY and SYGVKD. The CDR3 DNA reads as TGTGCCAGTACCTTTTCAGCTACGCAGTATTTT. It specifies CASTFSATQYF.

The V call is TRBV20-1, the J call TRBJ2-7, with 9 nucleotides matching TRBD1. From germline, CDR1 is DFQATT and CDR2 SNEGSKA (reference sequence). V lost 5 bases and J lost 1; bases outside the gene matches: 3. The CDR3 has 13 residues. The CDR3 DNA follows: TGCAGTGCTCCGACAGGGGGTTCCTACGAGCAGTACTTC. This codes for CSAPTGGSYEQYF.

The V gene is TRBV12-3 or TRBV12-4, the J gene TRBJ2-2, with 7 bases aligning to TRBD2. The CDR3 contains 13 residues. Trimming cost V 7 bases and J 7 bases; bases outside gene matches: 6. CDR3 protein: CASTTGGGGELFF. CDR3 nucleotides: TGTGCCAGCACCACTGGCGGGGGCGGGGAGCTGTTTTTT.

This clonotype was seen only a few times. The V and J genes are TRBV6-1 and TRBJ2-1; D tentatively fits TRBD1 or TRBD2 (5 bases each). The CDR3 is made up of 14 amino acids. The V end was cut by 5 bases, the J end by 5 bases, with 13 bases between. In germline, CDR1 is MNHNS, CDR2 SASEGT. The CDR3 is CASSLPGTHNEQFF. The CDR3 DNA sequence: TGTGCCAGCAGTCTCCCCGGGACGCACAATGAGCAGTTCTTC.

This clonotype was seen a few times. The chain joins TRBV5-1 to TRBJ2-1; 10 bases match TRBD2. V trimming: 0 bases; J trimming: 6 bases; junction bases outside the gene matches: 3. The CDR3 has 15 residues. The germline V gene encodes CDR1 SGHRS and CDR2 YFSETQ. The CDR3 loop reads CASSLERGGLNEQFF. CDR3 coding DNA: TGCGCCAGCAGCTTGGAGCGGGGGGGCCTCAATGAGCAGTTCTTC.

The gene calls are TRBV10-3 and TRBJ2-7; no clear D. The CDR3 has 13 amino acids. Germline loops: CDR1 ENHRY, CDR2 SYGVKD. The V gene lost 4 bases and the J gene lost 5 bases, with 12 bases spanning the gap. CDR3 in amino acids: CAISVGSPNEQYF. CDR3 coding DNA: TGTGCCATCAGTGTTGGCTCGCCCAACGAGCAGTACTTC.

The chain combines TRBV29-1 with TRBJ2-2; 8 bases are shared with TRBD1. This CDR3 spans 17 amino acids. V trimming: 7 bases; J trimming: 0 bases; junction bases outside the gene matches: 13. Germline assignment: CDR1 SQVTM and CDR2 ANQGSEA. The CDR3 spells CSATLGQGFANTGELFF. Here the CDR3 DNA reads TGCAGCGCTACCCTCGGACAGGGCTTCGCGAACACCGGGGAGCTGTTTTTT.

This clonotype was observed a handful of times. The chain recombines TRBV20-1 with TRBJ2-4; D is tentatively TRBD1 or TRBD2 (6 bases each). This CDR3 is built from 13 residues. Per the germline V gene, CDR1 is DFQATT and CDR2 is SNEGSKA (reference sequence). V was clipped by 3 bases and J by 8 bases, with 14 bases between them. CDR3 nucleotide sequence: TGCAGTGCTAGCCCACAGGGAGGACACATTCAGTACTTC. Protein sequence: CSASPQGGHIQYF.

The chain links TRBV12-3 or TRBV12-4 to TRBJ2-3, with 7 bases identical to TRBD2. V dropped 3 bases and J dropped 5; count of bases not matched to a gene: 14. This CDR3 has 17 residues. The CDR3: CASSLGGSRRSGDTQYF. The CDR3, as DNA: TGTGCCAGCAGTTTGGGGGGGTCTCGGCGGTCTGGAGATACGCAGTATTTT.

This clonotype was recorded a few times. The chain combines TRBV3-1 with TRBJ2-7; the D gene is possibly TRBD2 (6 bases). V was pared by 2 bases and J by 4 bases, with 15 bases between. The CDR3 is 15 amino acids. Per germline, CDR1 LGHDT and CDR2 YNNKEL (reference sequence). CDR3 DNA sequence: TGTGCCAGCAGCCAAAACGGAGCGGGTGGGTACGAGCAGTACTTC. Its translation: CASSQNGAGGYEQYF.

This sequence joins TRBV29-1 and TRBJ2-3, with 10 bases aligning to TRBD2. Germline loops: CDR1 SQVTM, CDR2 ANQGSEA. The CDR3 has 14 residues. V trimming: 4 bases; J trimming: 14 bases; junction bases outside the gene matches: 15. CDR3 protein: CSVGEPSGLAWRYF. In DNA form, the CDR3 reads TGCAGCGTTGGCGAACCCTCGGGACTAGCGTGGAGGTATTTT.

The chain has TRBV20-1 and TRBJ1-5; TRBD1 might be the D (6 bases). The CDR3 is 14 residues long. The germline gives CDR1 DFQATT, CDR2 SNEGSKA (reference sequence). V was trimmed by 3 bases and J by 1 base, leaving 10 bases between them. CDR3 sequence reads: CSARSRGSNQPQHF. The CDR3 DNA sequence: TGCAGTGCTAGGAGCAGGGGAAGCAATCAGCCCCAGCATTTT.

The chain uses TRBV28 and TRBJ1-5; 12 positions agree with TRBD1. CDR1 and CDR2 from the germline V gene are MDHEN and SYDVKM. Germline trimming cut 3 bases from V and 1 base from J; bases unmatched to any gene: 13. The CDR3 loop spans 20 amino acids. Here the CDR3 reads CASSFNSWGQGAKSNQPQHF. The CDR3 coding sequence is TGTGCCAGCAGTTTTAACTCTTGGGGACAGGGGGCCAAGAGCAATCAGCCCCAGCATTTT.

V is TRBV6-2 or TRBV6-3 and J is TRBJ1-2, with D possibly matching TRBD1 (5 bases). The CDR3 extends over 14 amino acids. The V end was cut by 8 bases, the J end by 4 bases, with 17 bases between. Germline V gene lookup returns CDR1 MNHEY and CDR2 SVGEGT. CDR3 bases: TGTGCCAGCTCCTTACCCGGGGCCTCCTATGGCTACACCTTC. This gives the protein CASSLPGASYGYTF.

The CDR3 DNA reads TGTGCCAGCAGCCGAGACCCGGGACGAGGCATCTATGGCTACACCTTC. Protein: CASSRDPGRGIYGYTF. The chain joins TRBV4-2 to TRBJ1-2; D might be TRBD1 (5 bases). Trimming left V 4 bases short and J 4 bases short, with 19 bases between. Germline V gene lookup returns CDR1 LGHNA and CDR2 YNFKEQ. CDR3 size: 16 residues.

This clonotype was counted once. The rearrangement uses TRBV28 and TRBJ2-7, with D tentatively TRBD1 (6 bases). In germline, CDR1 is MDHEN, CDR2 SYDVKM. V was shortened by 4 bases and J by 3 bases, with 22 bases between the two germline ends. This CDR3 has 17 residues. CDR3 protein: CASSSPMSRGKVYEQYF. Written as DNA, the CDR3 is TGTGCCAGCAGTTCACCGATGAGCAGGGGTAAGGTCTACGAGCAGTACTTC.

The chain carries TRBV20-1 and TRBJ2-1, with 12 bases matching TRBD2. With 6 bases clipped from V and 6 bases from J, the junction kept 6 bases outside the gene matches. Germline-derived CDR1 and CDR2 are DFQATT and SNEGSKA (reference sequence). This CDR3 region has 14 residues. The CDR3 DNA sequence: TGCAGTGCCAGCCGACTAGCGGGAGTCAATGAGCAGTTCTTC. Amino acids: CSASRLAGVNEQFF.

The genes are TRBV11-2 and TRBJ2-3; 8 nucleotides align to TRBD1. This CDR3 is built from 16 residues. Trimming took 2 bases from V and 3 from J; bases not matched to a gene: 7. Germline V CDR1 and CDR2: SGHAT, FQNNGV. For the CDR3, the DNA is TGTGCCAGCAGCTTAACGGGACAGGATCCGACAGATACGCAGTATTTT. Residues: CASSLTGQDPTDTQYF.

This chain joins TRBV7-9 and TRBJ2-3; D is unclear. From germline, CDR1 is SEHNR and CDR2 FQNEAQ (reference sequence). Trimming took off 7 bases at V and 4 bases at J, with 9 bases between the two ends. This CDR3 spans 12 amino acids. For the CDR3, the DNA is TGTGCCAGCATGGGTATGGCAGATACGCAGTATTTT. This codes for CASMGMADTQYF. Full variable domain (missing parts from reference TRBV7-9 and TRBJ2-3): DTGVSQNPRHKITKRGQNVTFRCDPISEHNRLYWYRQTLGQGPEFLTYFQNEAQLEKSRLLSDRFSAERPKGSFSTLEIQRTEQGDSAMYLCASMGMADTQYFGPGTRLTVL.